This T cell receptor beta chain derives from a study of CD8 T cells in ankylosing spondylitis (dated by TCRdb to 2016 to 2017). For the study in its entirety: The study set out to find disease-linked TCR variants by profiling T cell receptor beta repertoires in ankylosing spondylitis patients and healthy donors. Peripheral blood samples were taken, and synovial fluid was additionally collected from ankylosing spondylitis patients. In total, the full study cohort was made up of about 110 healthy donors and 20 to 25 ankylosing spondylitis patients.

Overall study outcomes, separate from this receptor: Blood from ankylosing spondylitis patients appeared to be characterized by a TCR beta motif made up of seven or eight highly homologous amino acid variants. Some of the motif variants had been reported before in the synovial fluid and blood of reactive arthritis patients, a finding that suggests common disease-initiation mechanisms. The disease-linked clones showed a CD8+ phenotype and occurred at relatively low frequencies in peripheral blood. The disease-linked clones were reported as significantly enriched in matched synovial fluid samples from ankylosing spondylitis patients.

Instrument used: Illumina HiSeq 2500. Quantitative 5'-RACE with molecular barcodes was used to prepare TCR beta libraries. Regarding the original processing steps: A new computational method based on a probabilistic model of VDJ rearrangement was used to identify disease-linked TCR variants. The public reads were reanalyzed by TCRdb: fastp trimming at Q25, MiXCR alignment, in-frame beta chains only. Identical CDR3 proteins give one entry, which carries the most common genes and DNA. The V and J calls reflect TCRdb's pipeline rather than the authors' work. This sample holds roughly 40,000 distinct CDR3 sequences; under 5% were observed only once. The ten largest clones take up 3% to 4% of the sample. The germline V gene yields SGDLS for CDR1 and YYNGEE for CDR2. V is pared back by 4 bases and J by 0 bases, with 13 bases lying between the germline termini. The CDR3, cysteine through phenylalanine, is 15 amino acids long. Just CDR3 DNA is preserved here, 45 bases in frame from base 1.

In this sample, this clonotype turned up many times. What this receptor recognizes is not known. Base quality data are lacking; no much larger clone is found one base away. Rearrangement joined TRBV9 to TRBJ1-2, with the D gene too uncertain to name. The TCR was taken from a female donor with ankylosing spondylitis or in good health (not recorded which). Sequencing was carried out using blood, either unsorted or a sorted T cell fraction (not recorded which). In nucleotides, the sequence is TGTGCCAGCAGCAGAACAATACTCGCTAACTATGGCTACACCTTC. Its coded protein is CASSRTILANYGYTF.